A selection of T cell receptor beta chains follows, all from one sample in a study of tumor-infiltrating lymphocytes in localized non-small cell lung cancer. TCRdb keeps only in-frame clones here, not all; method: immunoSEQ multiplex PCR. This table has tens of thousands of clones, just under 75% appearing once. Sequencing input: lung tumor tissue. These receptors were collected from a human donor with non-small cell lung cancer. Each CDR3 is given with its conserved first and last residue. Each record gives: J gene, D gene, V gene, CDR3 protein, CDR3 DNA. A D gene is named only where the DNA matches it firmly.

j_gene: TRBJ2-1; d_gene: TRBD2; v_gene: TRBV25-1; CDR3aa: CASSLAGGTYNEQFF; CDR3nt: TGTGCCAGCAGTTTGGCGGGGGGCACCTACAATGAGCAGTTCTTC
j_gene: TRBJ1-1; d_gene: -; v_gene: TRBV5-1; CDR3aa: CASSLRRGTNTEAFF; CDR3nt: TGCGCCAGCAGCTTGAGGCGAGGAACGAACACTGAAGCTTTCTTT
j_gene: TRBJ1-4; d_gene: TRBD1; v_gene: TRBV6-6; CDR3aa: CASSRTGTGGEKLFF; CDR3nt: TGTGCCAGCAGTCGGACCGGGACAGGGGGAGAAAAACTGTTTTTT
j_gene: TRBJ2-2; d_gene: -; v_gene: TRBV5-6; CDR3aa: CASSLFKRQDTTGELFF; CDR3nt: TGTGCCAGCAGCCTTTTTAAACGACAGGATACTACCGGGGAGCTGTTTTTT
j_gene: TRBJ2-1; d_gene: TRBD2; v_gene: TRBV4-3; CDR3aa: CASSQETSGGAVYNEQFF; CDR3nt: TGCGCCAGCAGCCAAGAAACTAGCGGGGGGGCTGTCTACAATGAGCAGTTCTTC
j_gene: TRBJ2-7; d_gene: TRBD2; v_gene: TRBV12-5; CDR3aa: CASGLGIAGGYEQYF; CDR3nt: TGTGCTAGTGGTTTGGGAATAGCGGGGGGATACGAGCAGTACTTC
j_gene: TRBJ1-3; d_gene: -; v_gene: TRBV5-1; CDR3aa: CASSLGQPAGNTIYF; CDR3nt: TGCGCCAGCAGCTTGGGACAGCCCGCGGGAAACACCATATATTTT
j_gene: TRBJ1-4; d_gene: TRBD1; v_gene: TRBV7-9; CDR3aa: CASSRQGGMVSNEKLFF; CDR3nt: TGTGCCAGCAGCCGACAGGGGGGAATGGTATCTAATGAAAAACTGTTTTTT
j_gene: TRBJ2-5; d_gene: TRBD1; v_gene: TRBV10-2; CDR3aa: CASSESWDSFQETQYF; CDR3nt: TGCGCCAGCAGTGAGTCCTGGGACAGCTTCCAAGAGACCCAGTACTTC
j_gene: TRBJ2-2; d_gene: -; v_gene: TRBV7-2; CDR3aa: CASSRSQNTGELFF; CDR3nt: TGTGCCAGCAGCCGAAGTCAGAACACCGGGGAGCTGTTTTTT